The T cell receptor beta chain described here comes from a study of cytomegalovirus exposure and HLA in healthy donors. Study results and limitations: Other equally common chains were less clonally expanded than HLA-associated TCR beta chains, a later analysis showed. The classifier reportedly diagnosed cytomegalovirus status with high specificity and sensitivity. Immune exposure was documented only through CMV serostatus.

Points on this clone: Its cognate antigen is unknown.

PCR was performed using 60 Vbeta and 13 Jbeta primers. Clones were read by immunoSEQ multiplex PCR, and TCRdb kept only the in-frame ones, dropping some. The repertoire holds roughly 150,000 clones, with 80% to 90% as singletons. Germline V gives CDR1 LNHDA, CDR2 SQIVND (reference sequence). Losses at the gene ends were 10 bases for V and 6 bases for J; bases not matched to a gene: 8. This CDR3 region has 13 residues. The clonotype originates from a woman aged 18-29 years in good health and CMV-seronegative. J is TRBJ2-5 and V is TRBV19; 10 bases are shared with TRBD1. Sequenced sample: PBMCs. CDR3 sequence: CATARQGAKTQYF. DNA for the CDR3: TGTGCCACCGCCCGACAGGGGGCGAAGACCCAGTACTTC. Full variable domain (rest looked up from reference TRBV19 and TRBJ2-5): DGGITQSPKYLFRKEGQNVTLSCEQNLNHDAMYWYRQDPGQGLRLIYYSQIVNDFQKGDIAEGYSVSREKKESFPLTVTSAQKNPTAFYLCATARQGAKTQYFGPGTRLLVL.